Each of the 18 T cell receptor beta chains below was sequenced from the same sample in a study of CD8+CD57+ T cells in acquired aplastic anemia. All patients picked for sequencing had shown, by flow cytometry, an expansion of CD8+CD57+ cells. The template used for profiling TCR beta VDJ and CDR3 was genomic DNA. TCRdb redid the calling of the reads with MiXCR, one entry per CDR3 protein. The sample yields roughly 160,000 distinct CDR3 sequences, about 45% seen once. The sequenced sample consisted of sorted CD4+, CD8+, or CD8+CD57+ T cells (not recorded which) from PBMCs. These receptors originate from a human donor with aplastic anemia.

With regard to this clonotype: This may be a read error, as it is one base from a much larger clone. CDR3 nucleotides: TGTGCCATCGGTGTCCAGGGAGGTAATCAGCCCCAGCATTTT. Translated: CAIGVQGGNQPQHF. The chain recombines TRBV10-3 with TRBJ1-5; TRBD1 is a possible D gene (5 bases). The length of the CDR3 is 14 residues. Germline V lookup: CDR1 ENHRY, CDR2 SYGVKD. V dropped 8 bases and J dropped 4 bases, with 15 bases sitting between them.

The table lists this clonotype with many counts. The chain uses TRBV7-9 and TRBJ1-3; D unresolved. Looked up from germline, CDR1 is SEHNR and CDR2 is FQNEAQ (reference sequence). Trimming stripped 11 bases from V and 0 bases from J, with 11 bases between. The CDR3 is 13 residues long. Here the CDR3 reads CAWARSSGNTIYF. The DNA of the CDR3 is TGTGCCTGGGCCCGGAGCTCTGGAAACACCATATATTTT.

This clonotype was found many times. The chain is built from TRBV2 and TRBJ1-1, with D possibly TRBD1 on 5 matching bases. This CDR3 has 13 residues. CDR1 and CDR2 from the germline V gene are SNHLY and FYNNEI. V was pared by 6 bases and J by 1 base, with 9 bases between. For the CDR3, the DNA is TGTGCCAGCAGAGGAGGGGCGAACACTGAAGCTTTCTTT. Translating gives CASRGGANTEAFF.

Notes on this clonotype: Given a much more abundant clone one base away, this may be a read error. J is TRBJ2-7 and V is TRBV6-2 or TRBV6-3, with 9 nucleotides matching TRBD1. Germline CDR1 and CDR2: MNHEY and SVGEGT. This CDR3 has 12 amino acids. The CDR3 here is CASSSGTGTGCF. The DNA for the CDR3 is TGTGCCAGCAGTTCCGGGACAGGGACAGGGTGCTTC.

The chain links TRBV27 to TRBJ1-6; 9 nucleotides line up with TRBD1. V was pared by 5 bases and J by 10 bases, with 6 bases of the junction left unmatched. Germline V lookup: CDR1 MNHEY, CDR2 SMNVEV (reference sequence). This CDR3 contains 14 residues. CDR3 DNA sequence: TGTGCCAGCAGTCCAAGGACAGGGGTCTCACCCCTCCACTTT. This encodes CASSPRTGVSPLHF.

This clonotype was seen at least ten times. The rearrangement joins TRBV5-1 to TRBJ1-2; D is ambiguous. Germline V gene lookup returns CDR1 SGHRS and CDR2 YFSETQ. Trimming stripped 0 bases from V and 8 bases from J, with 8 bases between. The CDR3 is 12 residues long. CDR3 DNA sequence: TGCGCCAGCAGCTTGGCCTTAGCGGGCTACACCTTC. It translates to CASSLALAGYTF.

The V call is TRBV20-1, the J call TRBJ2-7; a weak D match, TRBD2 (6 bases). Deletions cut 6 bases from V and 5 bases from J, with 20 bases between. Germline V lookup: CDR1 DFQATT, CDR2 SNEGSKA (reference sequence). The CDR3 is made up of 14 amino acids. The CDR3 loop is CSAGLARSGNEQYF. CDR3 nucleotides: TGCAGTGCAGGGCTAGCGCGATCCGGCAACGAGCAGTACTTC.

This clonotype was observed many times. V gene TRBV20-1 combines with J gene TRBJ2-1; 10 bases fit TRBD2. Germline-derived CDR1 and CDR2 are DFQATT and SNEGSKA (reference sequence). The length of the CDR3 is 13 residues. V shed 6 bases and J 9 bases; nucleotides not matched to a gene: 8. This CDR3 reads CSAVLAGVGEQFF. The CDR3 nucleotides read TGCAGTGCGGTCCTAGCGGGAGTTGGTGAGCAGTTCTTC.

CDR3 loop: CATTGPNTEAFF. The DNA for the CDR3 is TGTGCCACCACTGGACCGAACACTGAAGCTTTCTTT. V and J are TRBV24-1 and TRBJ1-1; D gene unclear. Trimming left V 8 bases short and J 1 base short, with 7 bases between. Germline lookup yields CDR1 KGHDR and CDR2 SFDVKD. The length of the CDR3 is 12 residues.

This clonotype has ten or more counts. This chain uses TRBV5-1 with TRBJ1-5; perhaps TRBD1 as D (5 bases). The CDR3 length is 16 residues. Germline V gene data show CDR1 as SGHRS and CDR2 as YFSETQ. V was pared by 3 bases and J by 1 base, with 14 bases between. CDR3 in amino acids: CASSSSVRESNQPQHF. The CDR3 region has the DNA TGCGCCAGCAGCTCATCTGTCAGGGAGAGCAATCAGCCCCAGCATTTT.

To note about this clonotype: A read error may account for a junction end that differs from germline. The V call is TRBV19, the J call TRBJ1-6; TRBD1 is a possible D gene (6 bases). The CDR3 spans 13 residues. Germline CDR1 is LNHDA and CDR2 is SQIVND (reference sequence). The CDR3 region is CACSRRGVSPLRF. CDR3 coding DNA: TGTGCCTGTAGCCGGAGGGGGGTCTCACCCCTCCGCTTT.

The rearrangement joins TRBV20-1 to TRBJ2-5, with D perhaps given as TRBD1 or TRBD2 (6 bases each). This CDR3 contains 15 residues. V shed 4 bases and J shed 2 bases, with 17 bases lying between them. The germline V gene encodes CDR1 DFQATT and CDR2 SNEGSKA (reference sequence). CDR3 amino acids: CSATLGGRRQETQYF. CDR3 in DNA: TGCAGTGCTACCCTGGGGGGCCGGCGGCAAGAGACCCAGTACTTC.

This clonotype is a singleton in its sample. The junction shows a germline mismatch at one end, possibly a read error. The chain couples TRBV6-1 to TRBJ2-7; D not certain. CDR1 MNHNS and CDR2 SASEGT come from the germline V gene. The CDR3 extends over 11 amino acids. The CDR3 reads CASSSPYEEYF. The CDR3 DNA is TGTGCCAGCAGCTCCCCGTACGAGGAGTACTTC.

The chain joins TRBV7-9 to TRBJ1-1; D is undetermined. The germline V gene encodes CDR1 SEHNR and CDR2 FQNEAQ (reference sequence). The CDR3 contains 12 residues. V was cut by 7 bases and J by 0 bases, with 6 bases left in between. CDR3 loop: CASTLLNTEAFF. In DNA, the CDR3 is TGTGCCAGCACCCTCTTGAACACTGAAGCTTTCTTT.

This clonotype came up a few times. The chain joins TRBV2 to TRBJ1-6; TRBD1 might be the D (5 bases). This CDR3 contains 15 residues. Trimming took off 1 base at V and 7 bases at J, with 11 bases between the two ends. The germline V gene encodes CDR1 SNHLY and CDR2 FYNNEI. The CDR3 is CASSEGAQGNSPLHF. The CDR3 DNA reads TGTGCCAGCAGTGAAGGGGCGCAGGGAAATTCACCCCTCCACTTT.

The chain joins TRBV7-9 to TRBJ2-7, with a weak D call TRBD2 (6 bases). From germline, CDR1 is SEHNR and CDR2 FQNEAQ (reference sequence). With 5 bases removed from V and 4 bases from J, the gap between germline ends came to 12 bases. This CDR3 contains 13 residues. CDR3 sequence: CASSQGLSYEQYF. The CDR3 coding sequence is TGTGCCAGCAGCCAGGGACTGTCTTACGAGCAGTACTTC.

This clonotype was detected ten times or more. The rearrangement uses TRBV15 and TRBJ1-1; TRBD1 might be the D (5 bases). Germline V gives CDR1 LNHNV, CDR2 YYDKDF (reference sequence). Trimming cost V 6 bases and J 5 bases, with 19 bases left between them. CDR3 length equals 15 residues. The CDR3 spells CATRVGGALTTEAFF. CDR3 nucleotide sequence: TGTGCCACCAGGGTGGGAGGGGCTTTGACGACTGAAGCTTTCTTT.

V and J are TRBV5-1 and TRBJ2-7; D unclear. Looked up from germline, CDR1 is SGHRS and CDR2 is YFSETQ. The V and J ends lost 0 bases and 3 bases respectively, with 10 bases between them. The CDR3 spans 14 residues. The CDR3 here is CASSLAQVYYEQYF. The CDR3 DNA reads as TGCGCCAGCAGCTTGGCCCAGGTCTACTACGAGCAGTACTTC.